The rows below give T cell receptor beta chains drawn from one sample of a study of T cell repertoires in cytomegalovirus infection. TCRdb recomputed calls from the reads with MiXCR, one row per CDR3 protein. Of under 200,000 distinct CDR3 sequences listed, about a fifth are singletons. No antigen has been identified for these receptors. The sample consisted of CD8+ T cells from cultured PBMCs, taken from culture after CMV antigen stimulation. The receptors derive from a human donor in good health (CMV status not recorded). Some clones in this sample may be carry-over from other donors' samples. Both conserved end residues are part of each CDR3. Fields, in order: J gene, D gene, V gene, clone size, CDR3 DNA, CDR3 protein. The D gene is left open where the match is weak. Clone size is not always given. Where it is, it says once, few, many or a class for expanded clones.

J gene: TRBJ1-1
D gene: .
V gene: TRBV29-1
clone size: few
CDR3 DNA: TGCAGTCATTCGACAGAAATGAACACTGAAGCTTTCTTT
CDR3 protein: CSHSTEMNTEAFF

J gene: TRBJ1-2
D gene: .
V gene: TRBV7-9
clone size: .
CDR3 DNA: TGTGCCAGCAGCCGGGGGGGGACCTATGGCTACACCTTC
CDR3 protein: CASSRGGTYGYTF

J gene: TRBJ2-3
D gene: TRBD2
V gene: TRBV7-2
clone size: .
CDR3 DNA: TGTGCCAGCAGCTTCCCTAGCGGGCGCACAGATACGCAGTATTTT
CDR3 protein: CASSFPSGRTDTQYF

J gene: TRBJ2-1
D gene: .
V gene: TRBV28
clone size: many
CDR3 DNA: TGTGCCAGCAGTTCCCGGACAGACACCTACAATGAGCAGTTCTTC
CDR3 protein: CASSSRTDTYNEQFF

J gene: TRBJ2-2
D gene: TRBD1
V gene: TRBV7-9
clone size: few
CDR3 DNA: TGTGCCAGCAGCTTAGACAGGGGGAACACCGGGGAGCTGTTTTTT
CDR3 protein: CASSLDRGNTGELFF

J gene: TRBJ2-7
D gene: TRBD1
V gene: TRBV27
clone size: few
CDR3 DNA: TGTGCCAGCAGCCTGTCCACAGGGGACACCTCCTACGAGCAGTACTTC
CDR3 protein: CASSLSTGDTSYEQYF

J gene: TRBJ2-7
D gene: .
V gene: TRBV15
clone size: .
CDR3 DNA: TGTGCCATCGGTGCGGGTGTTGGGACCTACGAGCAGTACTTC
CDR3 protein: CAIGAGVGTYEQYF

J gene: TRBJ2-5
D gene: TRBD1
V gene: TRBV7-2
clone size: .
CDR3 DNA: TGTGCCAGCAGCTTCCATGGGACAGCAAAAGAGACCCAGTACTTC
CDR3 protein: CASSFHGTAKETQYF

J gene: TRBJ1-1
D gene: .
V gene: TRBV12-3/TRBV12-4
clone size: .
CDR3 DNA: TGTGCCAGCAGTTTAGCGTGGGGGATGAACACTGAAGCTTTCTTT
CDR3 protein: CASSLAWGMNTEAFF

J gene: TRBJ2-5
D gene: TRBD2
V gene: TRBV6-5
clone size: once
CDR3 DNA: TGTGCCAGCAGTGCCGGACTAGTGGGCGCGGAGACCCAGTACTTC
CDR3 protein: CASSAGLVGAETQYF

J gene: TRBJ1-5
D gene: .
V gene: TRBV12-3/TRBV12-4
clone size: few
CDR3 DNA: TGTGCCAGCAGTTTAGAGATTAATCAGCCCCAGCATTTT
CDR3 protein: CASSLEINQPQHF

J gene: TRBJ1-5
D gene: .
V gene: TRBV4-3
clone size: .
CDR3 DNA: TGCGCCAGCAGCCAAGTTACAGGGACAAATCAGCCCCAGCATTTT
CDR3 protein: CASSQVTGTNQPQHF

J gene: TRBJ2-7
D gene: .
V gene: TRBV18
clone size: .
CDR3 DNA: TGTGCCAGCTCACCACGGGCGGGGTCCCACGAGCAGTACTTC
CDR3 protein: CASSPRAGSHEQYF

J gene: TRBJ1-4
D gene: .
V gene: TRBV10-3
clone size: few
CDR3 DNA: TGTGCCATCAGTGAGTCTGACAGTCTTAATGAAAAACTGTTTTTT
CDR3 protein: CAISESDSLNEKLFF

J gene: TRBJ2-7
D gene: TRBD1
V gene: TRBV6-2/TRBV6-3
clone size: few
CDR3 DNA: TGTGCCAGCAGTTCCGGGCAGGGGGCGGACGAGCAGTACTTC
CDR3 protein: CASSSGQGADEQYF

J gene: TRBJ2-7
D gene: TRBD1
V gene: TRBV6-5
clone size: .
CDR3 DNA: TGTGCCAGCAGTGGGGGAGGGACAGGGGTTGACTACGAGCAGTACTTC
CDR3 protein: CASSGGGTGVDYEQYF

J gene: TRBJ1-1
D gene: .
V gene: TRBV5-6
clone size: .
CDR3 DNA: TGTGCCAGCAGCTTTAGGATCATGAACACTGAAGCTTTCTTT
CDR3 protein: CASSFRIMNTEAFF

J gene: TRBJ2-7
D gene: TRBD1
V gene: TRBV20-1
clone size: few
CDR3 DNA: TGCAGTGTCCTCTCGGGACAGGGCTCCGACGAGCAGTACTTC
CDR3 protein: CSVLSGQGSDEQYF

J gene: TRBJ1-2
D gene: .
V gene: TRBV6-8
clone size: few
CDR3 DNA: TGTGCCAGCATTGGTCCAGCTTCACACTATGGCTACACCTTC
CDR3 protein: CASIGPASHYGYTF

J gene: TRBJ2-6
D gene: .
V gene: TRBV7-9
clone size: many
CDR3 DNA: TGTGCCAGCGCAAAGAGGCAGACTGGGGCCAACGTCCTGACTTTC
CDR3 protein: CASAKRQTGANVLTF

J gene: TRBJ2-2
D gene: .
V gene: TRBV19
clone size: .
CDR3 DNA: TGTGCCAGTAATGCAGGGAGCACCGGGGAGCTGTTTTTT
CDR3 protein: CASNAGSTGELFF

J gene: TRBJ1-4
D gene: .
V gene: TRBV4-1
clone size: .
CDR3 DNA: TGCGCCAGCAGCCAAGAGACTTCGGCAACTAATGAAAAACTGTTTTTT
CDR3 protein: CASSQETSATNEKLFF

J gene: TRBJ2-7
D gene: .
V gene: TRBV29-1
clone size: .
CDR3 DNA: TGCAGCGTTGGGGGCAGGTACTACGAGCAGTACTTC
CDR3 protein: CSVGGRYYEQYF

J gene: TRBJ2-5
D gene: TRBD2
V gene: TRBV20-1
clone size: .
CDR3 DNA: TGCAGTGCTCCCGGCGGGGGGGGGGTTCAAGAGACCCAGTACTTC
CDR3 protein: CSAPGGGGVQETQYF

J gene: TRBJ2-5
D gene: .
V gene: TRBV11-2
clone size: .
CDR3 DNA: TGTGCCAGCAGCTTAGATATCAGGGCCCAAGAGACCCAGTACTTC
CDR3 protein: CASSLDIRAQETQYF

J gene: TRBJ1-1
D gene: TRBD1
V gene: TRBV12-3/TRBV12-4
clone size: .
CDR3 DNA: TGTGCCAGCAGGTTGGGGACAGCTACCGAAGCTTTCTTT
CDR3 protein: CASRLGTATEAFF

J gene: TRBJ2-3
D gene: .
V gene: TRBV7-2
clone size: .
CDR3 DNA: TGTGCCAGCAGCTTAGGGCCCTCCGGGGGAGATACGCAGTATTTT
CDR3 protein: CASSLGPSGGDTQYF

J gene: TRBJ2-1
D gene: .
V gene: TRBV9
clone size: .
CDR3 DNA: TGTGCCAGCACCGAGACGTGGGCGGGGACAGTTGAAAGCTCCTACAATGAGCAGTTCTTC
CDR3 protein: CASTETWAGTVESSYNEQFF

J gene: TRBJ2-1
D gene: TRBD1
V gene: TRBV27
clone size: .
CDR3 DNA: TGTGCCAGCAGTTTGAACAGGGGGGTTTCCTACAATGAGCAGTTCTTC
CDR3 protein: CASSLNRGVSYNEQFF

J gene: TRBJ1-2
D gene: .
V gene: TRBV7-9
clone size: few
CDR3 DNA: TGTGCCAGCAGTACCGCCGGGACGGCGTTTGGCTACACCTTC
CDR3 protein: CASSTAGTAFGYTF

J gene: TRBJ1-2
D gene: .
V gene: TRBV2
clone size: .
CDR3 DNA: TGTGCCAGCAGTTGGACAGACGGCTATGGCTACACCTTC
CDR3 protein: CASSWTDGYGYTF

J gene: TRBJ1-1
D gene: .
V gene: TRBV6-2/TRBV6-3
clone size: .
CDR3 DNA: TGTGCCAGCAGCCCTACATTCTTGGGGGACACTGAAGCTTTCTTT
CDR3 protein: CASSPTFLGDTEAFF

J gene: TRBJ2-7
D gene: .
V gene: TRBV6-5
clone size: .
CDR3 DNA: TGTGCCCGCAGTTACGGTCGGGGCCTCTACGAGCAGTACTTC
CDR3 protein: CARSYGRGLYEQYF

J gene: TRBJ2-7
D gene: .
V gene: TRBV6-1
clone size: few
CDR3 DNA: TGTGCCAGCGCGCGACGGTCCGGGGACACCTCCTCCTACGAGCAGTACTTC
CDR3 protein: CASARRSGDTSSYEQYF

J gene: TRBJ1-2
D gene: TRBD1
V gene: TRBV7-3
clone size: .
CDR3 DNA: TGTGCCAGCAGCCCATCCCCGACAGGGGACTATGGCTACACCTTC
CDR3 protein: CASSPSPTGDYGYTF

J gene: TRBJ2-2
D gene: TRBD2
V gene: TRBV7-8
clone size: many
CDR3 DNA: TGTGCCAGCAGCTTAGCGCAGGGAGGGGCCCAAGGGGAGCTGTTTTTT
CDR3 protein: CASSLAQGGAQGELFF

J gene: TRBJ2-1
D gene: .
V gene: TRBV7-7
clone size: few
CDR3 DNA: TGTGCTAGCAGCTTCCCCCCGGGGAATGAGCAGTTCTTC
CDR3 protein: CASSFPPGNEQFF

J gene: TRBJ2-7
D gene: .
V gene: TRBV12-3/TRBV12-4
clone size: few
CDR3 DNA: TGTGCCAGCAGTTTATTTGAAACGTCAGCCTACGAGCAGTACTTC
CDR3 protein: CASSLFETSAYEQYF

J gene: TRBJ2-7
D gene: .
V gene: TRBV7-9
clone size: .
CDR3 DNA: TGTGCCAGCAGCTCAGATCCCCCCCACGAGCAGTACTTC
CDR3 protein: CASSSDPPHEQYF

J gene: TRBJ2-3
D gene: TRBD2
V gene: TRBV9
clone size: .
CDR3 DNA: TGTGCCAGCAGCGTAGATGACTTTCTAGCGGGGGTAGATACGCAGTATTTT
CDR3 protein: CASSVDDFLAGVDTQYF

J gene: TRBJ1-3
D gene: .
V gene: TRBV5-5
clone size: .
CDR3 DNA: TGTGCCACCCGGAGGGAGGAAACAGGAAACACCATATATTTT
CDR3 protein: CATRREETGNTIYF

J gene: TRBJ1-1
D gene: .
V gene: TRBV4-1
clone size: .
CDR3 DNA: TGCGCCAGCAGCCAGTACGCAGAGAACACTGAAGCTTTCTTT
CDR3 protein: CASSQYAENTEAFF

J gene: TRBJ1-2
D gene: .
V gene: TRBV4-3
clone size: .
CDR3 DNA: TGCGCCAGCAGCCAAGATCGGACATTAGTGACGTCCCTATATGGCTACACCTTC
CDR3 protein: CASSQDRTLVTSLYGYTF

J gene: TRBJ2-7
D gene: .
V gene: TRBV28
clone size: .
CDR3 DNA: TGTGCCAGCAGTTTAAAGGTTGTCGAGCAGTACTTC
CDR3 protein: CASSLKVVEQYF

J gene: TRBJ2-5
D gene: .
V gene: TRBV7-9
clone size: .
CDR3 DNA: TGTGCCAGCAGTAACAGGGTCGAGACCCAGTACTTC
CDR3 protein: CASSNRVETQYF

J gene: TRBJ2-7
D gene: .
V gene: TRBV6-1
clone size: .
CDR3 DNA: TGTGCCACCCCCGACATAAGGGACCCCTACGAGCAGTACTTC
CDR3 protein: CATPDIRDPYEQYF

J gene: TRBJ2-3
D gene: .
V gene: TRBV7-3
clone size: few
CDR3 DNA: TGTGCCAGCAGCTTAGTGGGGATGGGGTCCACTCGCACAGATACGCAGTATTTT
CDR3 protein: CASSLVGMGSTRTDTQYF

J gene: TRBJ2-7
D gene: .
V gene: TRBV7-2
clone size: few
CDR3 DNA: TGTGCCAGCAGCTTAGTCCCAGGGCAGCAGTACTTC
CDR3 protein: CASSLVPGQQYF

J gene: TRBJ2-7
D gene: TRBD2
V gene: TRBV7-9
clone size: few
CDR3 DNA: TGTGCCAGCAGCCCCCCGGCTAGCGGCTCCTACGAGCAGTACTTC
CDR3 protein: CASSPPASGSYEQYF

J gene: TRBJ2-7
D gene: .
V gene: TRBV7-3
clone size: .
CDR3 DNA: TGTGCCAGCAGCTTAACGCCAGCGGGCGCCTACGAGCAGTACTTC
CDR3 protein: CASSLTPAGAYEQYF

J gene: TRBJ1-2
D gene: .
V gene: TRBV6-1
clone size: few
CDR3 DNA: TGTGCCAGCAGCGATCGGGACCGCAGCCTGAACTATGGCTACACCTTC
CDR3 protein: CASSDRDRSLNYGYTF

J gene: TRBJ2-4
D gene: TRBD1
V gene: TRBV4-1
clone size: few
CDR3 DNA: TGCGCCAGCAGCCCCAGGGGACAGGGCCTCGTGGACATTCAGTACTTC
CDR3 protein: CASSPRGQGLVDIQYF

J gene: TRBJ2-3
D gene: .
V gene: TRBV6-5
clone size: .
CDR3 DNA: TGTGCCAGCAGTTACTACGGGGACCGGAGAGGGACAGATACGCAGTATTTT
CDR3 protein: CASSYYGDRRGTDTQYF

J gene: TRBJ2-7
D gene: .
V gene: TRBV5-6
clone size: .
CDR3 DNA: TGTGCCAGCAGCTTCTTTCCTTTGGGCGAGCAGTACTTC
CDR3 protein: CASSFFPLGEQYF

J gene: TRBJ2-7
D gene: TRBD2
V gene: TRBV11-2
clone size: few
CDR3 DNA: TGTGCCAGCAGCTTAAATAGTGGAGCGGGGGAGCGTTTCGAGCAGTACTTC
CDR3 protein: CASSLNSGAGERFEQYF

J gene: TRBJ2-7
D gene: .
V gene: TRBV7-9
clone size: few
CDR3 DNA: TGTGCCAGCAGCCCCTCCCGTGCGGGGTCTCCCTACGAGCAGTACTTC
CDR3 protein: CASSPSRAGSPYEQYF

J gene: TRBJ1-1
D gene: .
V gene: TRBV7-9
clone size: .
CDR3 DNA: TGTGCCAGCAGCTTCCGGGAGAGCGGTAGCACTGAAGCTTTCTTT
CDR3 protein: CASSFRESGSTEAFF

J gene: TRBJ1-2
D gene: .
V gene: TRBV12-3/TRBV12-4
clone size: .
CDR3 DNA: TGTGCCAGCAGTTTAAACAGTATGGGGTATGGCTACACCTTC
CDR3 protein: CASSLNSMGYGYTF

J gene: TRBJ1-1
D gene: TRBD1
V gene: TRBV15
clone size: few
CDR3 DNA: TGTGCCACCAGCAGATCCCTCAGGGAGGGGGCCACTGAAGCTTTCTTT
CDR3 protein: CATSRSLREGATEAFF

J gene: TRBJ1-6
D gene: TRBD1
V gene: TRBV4-1
clone size: .
CDR3 DNA: TGCGCCAGCAGCCAAGAACCGGGACAGGTGAATTCACCCCTCCACTTT
CDR3 protein: CASSQEPGQVNSPLHF